Following are 6 T cell receptor beta chains from one sample sequenced in a study of T-cell reconstitution after alpha-beta-depleted transplantation in children. A TCRbeta library incorporating unique molecular identifiers was prepared. Using its own MiXCR run on the PCR reads, TCRdb lists one record per CDR3 protein. This table has about 900,000 distinct CDR3 sequences, about 26% appearing once. The sequenced sample was PBMCs, mostly from graft donor cells, obtained 360 days after TCRalphabeta/CD19-depleted stem cell transplant. Receptors originate from a boy in the first two years of life who had a stem cell transplant for SCID, so the T cells may come from the graft donor.

The chain carries TRBV5-1 and TRBJ2-7; 7 bases map to TRBD1. CDR1 and CDR2 (germline): SGHRS, YFSETQ. V lost 4 bases, J lost 3 bases, and 13 bases stayed unmatched. The CDR3 contains 16 residues. This CDR3 reads CASSPQGPGLVYEQYF. Here the CDR3 DNA reads TGCGCCAGCAGCCCACAGGGGCCCGGCCTCGTCTACGAGCAGTACTTC.

The V and J genes are TRBV7-3 and TRBJ2-1, with TRBD2 identical over 7 bases. V was clipped by 5 bases and J by 6 bases; unmatched bases: 13. Germline V gene data show CDR1 as SGHTA and CDR2 as FQGTGA. There are 16 residues in the CDR3. CDR3 protein: CASSRPEVAGPNEQFF. The CDR3 DNA sequence: TGTGCCAGCAGCCGCCCCGAGGTAGCGGGCCCCAATGAGCAGTTCTTC. Drawing the rest from reference TRBV7-3 and TRBJ2-1, the complete variable domain is GAGVSQTPSNKVTEKGKYVELRCDPISGHTALYWYRQSLGQGPEFLIYFQGTGAADDSGLPNDRFFAVRPEGSVSTLKIQRTERGDSAVYLCASSRPEVAGPNEQFFGPGTRLTVL.

The rearrangement links TRBV12-3 or TRBV12-4 to TRBJ2-4, with TRBD2 matching over 8 bases. This CDR3 has 16 residues. The V and J ends lost 5 bases and 1 base, in that order; junction bases with no gene match: 7. The CDR3 DNA reads TGTGCCAGCAGTGCCGGGGGCGGGGGGGCCAAAAACATTCAGTACTTC. Protein: CASSAGGGGAKNIQYF.

This clonotype was counted a few times. This sequence joins TRBV5-1 and TRBJ1-2; a possible D gene is TRBD1 (6 bases). The CDR3 spans 15 residues. CDR1 SGHRS and CDR2 YFSETQ come from the germline V gene. The ends were cut back, 0 bases at V and 4 bases at J, with 13 bases in the middle. The CDR3 loop reads CASSLGSTGIYGYTF. The CDR3 bases are TGCGCCAGCAGCTTGGGTTCAACAGGGATCTATGGCTACACCTTC.

The gene calls are TRBV12-3 or TRBV12-4 and TRBJ2-4; 8 bases fit TRBD1. This CDR3 contains 16 residues. The J segment lost 0 bases and the V segment lost 7 bases, leaving 8 bases of the junction unmatched. The CDR3 DNA reads as TGTGCCAGCACCCGACAGGGGCCACCAGCCAAAAACATTCAGTACTTC. This sequence encodes CASTRQGPPAKNIQYF.

This clonotype was observed a few times. The chain couples TRBV5-1 to TRBJ2-1; TRBD1 aligns across 9 bases. The J segment lost 7 bases and the V segment lost 5 bases, leaving 10 bases of the junction unmatched. Germline lookup yields CDR1 SGHRS and CDR2 YFSETQ. The CDR3 loop spans 15 amino acids. The CDR3 sequence: CASRTGQGVSNEQFF. As DNA, the CDR3 is TGCGCCAGCAGGACGGGACAGGGAGTCTCAAATGAGCAGTTCTTC. Full variable domain (rest looked up from reference TRBV5-1 and TRBJ2-1): KAGVTQTPRYLIKTRGQQVTLSCSPISGHRSVSWYQQTPGQGLQFLFEYFSETQRNKGNFPGRFSGRQFSNSRSEMNVSTLELGDSALYLCASRTGQGVSNEQFFGPGTRLTVL.